This T cell receptor (beta chain) came from a study of cytomegalovirus exposure and HLA in healthy donors. Deletions cut 10 bases from V and 4 bases from J, with 14 bases between. The length of the CDR3 is 13 residues. CDR1 is SNHLY and CDR2 is FYNNEI in the germline V gene. The PCR used 60 Vbeta and 13 Jbeta primers. Generated by immunoSEQ multiplex PCR, the TCRdb table keeps only in-frame clones and is missing some. In the table there are roughly 190,000 clones, roughly 80% of which are singletons. The sequencing input was PBMCs. This receptor was obtained from a man aged 50 to 59 in good health and CMV-seronegative. V usage is TRBV2 and J usage is TRBJ1-5; perhaps TRBD1 as D (5 bases). The CDR3 region has the DNA TGTGCCACCAGAGGGACTCGGAATCAGCCCCAGCATTTT. Translation gives CATRGTRNQPQHF.